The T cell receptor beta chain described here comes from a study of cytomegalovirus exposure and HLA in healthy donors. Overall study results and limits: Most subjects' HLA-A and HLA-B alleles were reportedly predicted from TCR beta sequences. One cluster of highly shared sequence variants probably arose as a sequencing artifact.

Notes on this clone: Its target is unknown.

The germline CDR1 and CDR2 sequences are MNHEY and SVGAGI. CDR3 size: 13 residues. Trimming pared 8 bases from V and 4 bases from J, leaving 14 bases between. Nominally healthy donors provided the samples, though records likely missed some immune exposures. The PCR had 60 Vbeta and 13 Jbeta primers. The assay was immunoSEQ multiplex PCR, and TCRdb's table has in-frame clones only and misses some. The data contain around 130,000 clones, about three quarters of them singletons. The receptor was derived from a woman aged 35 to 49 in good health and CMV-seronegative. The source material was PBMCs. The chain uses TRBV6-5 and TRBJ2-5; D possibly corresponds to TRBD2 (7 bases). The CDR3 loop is CASHRGAGETQYF. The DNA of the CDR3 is TGTGCCAGCCACCGGGGGGCAGGAGAGACCCAGTACTTC.